The sample holds one count of the clone carrying this TCR beta chain. Its antigen is as yet unknown. This entry belongs to a study of shared clonotypes between healthy human individuals. Study overall: Each donor contributed plates that comprised three CD4 naive, three CD4 memory, two CD8 naive and one CD8 memory. Points from the study as a whole: Clonotypes shared by all four sorted-subset donors had higher generation probabilities than non-shared clonotypes. Generally, naive subsets (rather than memory subsets) showed larger estimated richness.

This table comes from immunoSEQ multiplex PCR, and its TCRdb copy is limited to in-frame clones, with some not included. Among around 600,000 clones listed, about 97% were seen once. The source of this sequence is a woman in her twenties or thirties in good health. Material: naive CD4+ T cells sorted from blood. Subset indicated: CD45RA+ positively selected.

The CDR3 loop reads CASSYATGGADTQYF. The CDR3 nucleotides are TGTGCCAGCAGTTACGCGACAGGGGGCGCAGATACGCAGTATTTT. V is TRBV6-6 and J is TRBJ2-3; TRBD1 matches 10 bases. Per germline, CDR1 MNHNY and CDR2 SVGAGI (reference sequence). The CDR3 consists of 15 residues. V lost 2 bases, J lost 4 bases, and 3 bases stayed unmatched.